Sequencing of this TCR beta chain was carried out in a study of T-cell memory formation after mild COVID-19. Regarding the study as a whole: Pre-infection memory harbored some responding clones, suggesting cross-reactive memory joined. Among clones contracting day 15 to 85, CD4/CD8 was balanced, whereas later expanders leaned CD4+.

As for this clonotype: The antigen is unknown.

After 5'RACE with constant-segment primers, TCR alpha and TCR beta cDNA libraries carrying sample barcodes and UMIs were obtained. TCRdb re-analysed the 5' RACE reads in MiXCR, keeping a single row per CDR3 protein. The data contain around 390,000 distinct CDR3 sequences, roughly 15% of them singletons. CDR1 DFQATT and CDR2 SNEGSKA come from the germline V gene (reference sequence). V was clipped by 0 bases and J by 8 bases; unmatched bases: 5. The CDR3 is made up of 13 amino acids. The sequencing input was PBMCs or a T cell subset sorted from them (not recorded which). This chain joins TRBV20-1 and TRBJ1-2; 8 bases map to TRBD1. The clonotype comes from a man younger than 30 who had mild COVID-19 (a few samples of this study predate the infection). Cell type and time point are not known. The CDR3 region has the DNA TGCAGTGCTAGAGAGCAGGGGGCTGACGGCTACACCTTC. It is translated as CSAREQGADGYTF.